This T cell receptor beta chain was sequenced for a study of T cell changes during pregnancy in multiple sclerosis. Germline V CDR1 and CDR2: PRHDT, FYEKMQ (reference sequence). V was cut by 4 bases and J by 4 bases, with 14 bases left in between. The CDR3 runs to 14 residues. Measured with immunoSEQ multiplex PCR; TCRdb has only the in-frame clones, and not every one. The table lists over 10,000 clones, around 89% of them singletons. The starting material was CD8+ T cells from peripheral blood mononuclear cells, obtained in the second trimester of pregnancy. The V call is TRBV13, the J call TRBJ2-7; D may be TRBD1 (6 bases). The clonotype originates from a female donor in good health, enrolled as a control in a pregnancy study. The CDR3 bases are TGTGCCAGCAGCTCCGGACAGTTAGTGTACGAGCAGTACTTC. It encodes CASSSGQLVYEQYF.